These 8 T cell receptor beta chains were all obtained from the same sample, sequenced in a study of shared clonotypes between healthy human individuals. The repertoire was sequenced with immunoSEQ multiplex PCR; TCRdb's copy has only in-frame clones and lacks some. The sample shows about 1.1 million clones, 70% to 80% of them seen only once. Sequencing was carried out using memory CD4+ T cells from PBMCs. Noted subset: CD45RA-negative fraction. The receptors derive from a man between 18 and 35 years old in good health. Some clones in this sample may be carry-over from other donors' samples.

This chain connects TRBV18 to TRBJ1-1; TRBD1 might be the D (5 bases). The germline gives CDR1 KGHSH, CDR2 LQKENI. The CDR3 spans 14 residues. V lost 4 bases and J 1 base, leaving 10 bases between the germline ends. Here the CDR3 DNA reads TGTGCCAGCTCACGACCCCAGGGGAACACTGAAGCTTTCTTT. Residues: CASSRPQGNTEAFF.

The chain recombines TRBV5-4 with TRBJ2-7, with 7 bases identical to TRBD2. The V segment lost 1 base and the J segment 0 bases; nucleotides outside the gene matches: 4. Germline V gene sequence: CDR1 SGHNT, CDR2 YYREEE (reference sequence). The CDR3 is 15 residues long. CDR3 in amino acids: CASSLIASGSYEQYF. The CDR3 bases are TGTGCCAGCAGCTTGATAGCTAGCGGCTCCTACGAGCAGTACTTC.

The chain combines TRBV28 with TRBJ2-7, with D possibly being TRBD2 (6 bases). Trimming took 3 bases from V and 3 from J, leaving 15 bases between them. Germline-derived CDR1 and CDR2 are MDHEN and SYDVKM. This CDR3 comprises 15 residues. The CDR3, as DNA: TGTGCCAGCAGTTTGGGGTTGCGGGGTTACTACGAGCAGTACTTC. It codes for CASSLGLRGYYEQYF.

The chain carries TRBV6-1 and TRBJ2-5, with D perhaps TRBD1 or TRBD2 (5 bases each). Germline CDR1 MNHNS, CDR2 SASEGT. V was pared by 3 bases and J by 2 bases, with 13 bases between. The CDR3 has 15 amino acids. The CDR3 nucleotides read TGTGCCAGCAGTGATCCCGCAGGGACGCAAGAGACCCAGTACTTC. Encoded protein: CASSDPAGTQETQYF.

The genes are TRBV30 and TRBJ2-1, with 8 bases matching TRBD1. Per the germline V gene, CDR1 is GTSNPN and CDR2 is SVGIG (reference sequence). Trimming cost V 4 bases and J 2 bases; bases outside gene matches: 4. CDR3 length: 14 residues. This CDR3 is CAWNPTGAYNEQFF. In DNA form, the CDR3 reads TGTGCCTGGAACCCGACAGGGGCCTACAATGAGCAGTTCTTC.

V gene TRBV2 combines with J gene TRBJ2-3; 8 nucleotides align to TRBD1. Looked up from germline, CDR1 is SNHLY and CDR2 is FYNNEI. With 5 bases clipped from V and 3 bases from J, the junction kept 1 base outside the gene matches. This CDR3 spans 13 amino acids. The CDR3 spells CASSRTGTDTQYF. The CDR3 DNA reads as TGTGCCAGCAGTCGGACAGGGACAGATACGCAGTATTTT.

The chain is built from TRBV6-5 and TRBJ2-2; D unclear. In germline, CDR1 is MNHEY, CDR2 SVGAGI. This CDR3 has 13 amino acids. The V and J ends lost 0 bases and 9 bases respectively, with 8 bases between them. For the CDR3, the DNA is TGTGCCAGCAGTTACTCGAGGTCGAGGGAGCTGTTTTTT. It specifies CASSYSRSRELFF.

The CDR3 is CASGGTSGTLNQFF. CDR3 DNA: TGTGCCAGCGGAGGGACTAGCGGGACCCTCAATCAGTTCTTC. The chain employs TRBV2 and TRBJ2-1; the match to TRBD2 covers 13 bases. The CDR3 consists of 14 residues. V lost 8 bases to trimming and J lost 13 bases; unmatched junction nucleotides: 11. In germline, CDR1 is SNHLY, CDR2 FYNNEI.